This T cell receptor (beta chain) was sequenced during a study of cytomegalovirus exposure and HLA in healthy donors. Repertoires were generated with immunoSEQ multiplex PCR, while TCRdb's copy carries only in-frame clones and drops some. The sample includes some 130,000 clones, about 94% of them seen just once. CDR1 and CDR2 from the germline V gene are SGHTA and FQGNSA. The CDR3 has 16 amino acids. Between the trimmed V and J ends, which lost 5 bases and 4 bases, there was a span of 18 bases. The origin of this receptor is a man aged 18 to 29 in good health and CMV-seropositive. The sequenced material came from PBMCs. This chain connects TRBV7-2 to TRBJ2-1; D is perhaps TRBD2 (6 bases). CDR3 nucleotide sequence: TGTGCCAGCAGCAAGGGACTGGGGGACCTTTACAATGAGCAGTTCTTC. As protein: CASSKGLGDLYNEQFF.